This passage covers 13 T cell receptor beta chains from one sample sequenced in a study of blood T cell repertoires in COVID-19. Repertoires were generated with immunoSEQ multiplex PCR, while TCRdb's copy carries only in-frame clones and drops some. Of around 70,000 clones listed, 65% to 85% are singletons. The sample consisted of peripheral blood. These TCRs come from a woman aged 55 to 70 with acute or convalescent COVID-19.

This chain joins TRBV2 and TRBJ1-5; 7 bases map to TRBD1. CDR1 is SNHLY, CDR2 FYNNEI, per germline. This CDR3 is built from 14 residues. J lost 6 bases, V lost 6 bases, and 8 bases had no gene match. Here the CDR3 DNA reads TGTGCCAGCAGGACAGGGATGTTGGGTCAGCCCCAGCATTTT. Translating gives CASRTGMLGQPQHF.

The table lists this clone with a few counts. The CDR3, as DNA: TGTGCCAGCAGCCTACACAGGAACACTGAAGCTTTCTTT. This codes for CASSLHRNTEAFF. The chain links TRBV7-3 to TRBJ1-1; no reliable D call. The CDR3 has 13 residues. The germline CDR1 and CDR2 sequences are SGHTA and FQGTGA. V was pared by 5 bases and J by 1 base, with 8 bases between.

The V call is TRBV18, the J call TRBJ2-1; D is undetermined. There are 15 residues in the CDR3. V gave up 2 bases and J gave up 5 bases, with 13 bases separating them. Germline lookup yields CDR1 KGHSH and CDR2 LQKENI. The DNA of the CDR3 is TGTGCCAGCTCACCAGATATGAACAGTCACAATGAGCAGTTCTTC. Amino acid sequence: CASSPDMNSHNEQFF.

This rearrangement joins TRBV7-2 to TRBJ2-3, with D maybe TRBD2 (5 bases). Germline V gene sequence: CDR1 SGHTA, CDR2 FQGNSA. Trimming removed 4 bases from V and 6 bases from J, with 17 bases in between. The length of the CDR3 is 15 residues. For the CDR3, the DNA is TGTGCCAGCAGCTCCGTCTTCCGGGGTGGTGATACGCAGTATTTT. It yields the protein CASSSVFRGGDTQYF. Supplemented by reference TRBV7-2 and TRBJ2-3, the full variable domain reads GAGVSQSPSNKVTEKGKDVELRCDPISGHTALYWYRQSLGQGLEFLIYFQGNSAPDKSGLPSDRFSAERTGGSVSTLTIQRTQQEDSAVYLCASSSVFRGGDTQYFGPGTRLTVL.

The CDR3 here is CASSLVSNTEAFF. The CDR3 coding sequence is TGCGCCAGCAGCTTGGTCTCGAACACTGAAGCTTTCTTT. The chain uses TRBV5-1 and TRBJ1-1; D call uncertain. The CDR3 runs to 13 residues. V shed 0 bases and J shed 1 base, with 4 bases lying between them. Germline values: CDR1 SGHRS, CDR2 YFSETQ.

This rearrangement joins TRBV30 to TRBJ1-1, with D perhaps matching TRBD1 (6 bases). V lost 4 bases and J 11 bases, leaving 14 bases between the germline ends. The CDR3 is made up of 11 amino acids. CDR1 and CDR2 (germline): GTSNPN, SVGIG (reference sequence). CDR3 coding DNA: TGTGCCTGGACCACAGGGTTTACGGCTTTCTTT. Translated: CAWTTGFTAFF.

This clone showed up just a few times. This chain uses TRBV30 with TRBJ2-7, with D possibly being TRBD1 (7 bases). CDR3 length: 11 amino acids. Germline lookup yields CDR1 GTSNPN and CDR2 SVGIG (reference sequence). V lost 3 bases, J lost 12 bases, and 15 bases lay in between. The CDR3 sequence: CAWSGGTAPYF. The DNA for the CDR3 is TGTGCCTGGAGCGGAGGGACAGCGCCGTACTTC.

The chain has TRBV6-5 and TRBJ2-2, with a tentative D call TRBD2 (6 bases). This CDR3 has 15 amino acids. Germline lookup yields CDR1 MNHEY and CDR2 SVGAGI. Trimming pared 8 bases from V and 2 bases from J, leaving 15 bases between. The chain's CDR3 is CASSSGTRNTGELFF. For the CDR3, the DNA is TGTGCCAGCTCCTCCGGGACTCGCAACACCGGGGAGCTGTTTTTT.

The sample holds one count of this clone. The rearrangement uses TRBV9 and TRBJ2-3; D might be TRBD2 (6 bases). Germline V gene data show CDR1 as SGDLS and CDR2 as YYNGEE. Trimming removed 4 bases from V and 6 bases from J, with 18 bases in between. The CDR3 consists of 15 residues. The CDR3 is CASSPRERNRDTQYF. The CDR3 DNA reads TGTGCCAGCAGCCCACGGGAGAGAAATAGGGATACGCAGTATTTT.

This CDR3 is CASSQSIIGGGGTDTQYF. DNA of the CDR3: TGTGCCAGCAGCCAATCCATAATAGGCGGGGGGGGCACAGATACGCAGTATTTT. The chain joins TRBV3-1 (or the pseudogene TRBV3-2) to TRBJ2-3; the match to TRBD2 covers 9 bases. The CDR3 totals 18 residues. Germline assignment: CDR1 LGHDT and CDR2 YNNKEL (reference sequence). With V trimmed by 2 bases and J by 1 base, 10 bases remained unmatched.

The V gene is TRBV25-1, the J gene TRBJ1-4; D gene ambiguous. The V gene lost 6 bases and the J gene lost 2 bases, with 10 bases spanning the gap. The V gene's germline CDR1 is MGHDK and CDR2 SYGVNS. The CDR3 runs to 14 residues. The DNA of the CDR3 is TGTGCCAGCAGCCATGGGAGGACTAATGAAAAACTGTTTTTT. Protein: CASSHGRTNEKLFF.

This rearrangement joins TRBV5-1 to TRBJ1-6, with 8 bases identical to TRBD1. J lost 7 bases, V lost 4 bases, and 4 bases had no gene match. This CDR3 has 14 residues. The germline V gene has CDR1 SGHRS and CDR2 YFSETQ. CDR3 sequence (DNA): TGCGCCAGCAGCAGGACAGGGCAAAATTCACCCCTCCACTTT. Translation: CASSRTGQNSPLHF.

The genes are TRBV28 and TRBJ1-2, with 9 bases fitting TRBD1. The CDR3 is made up of 15 amino acids. Germline trimming cut 6 bases from V and 3 bases from J; bases unmatched to any gene: 8. From germline, CDR1 is MDHEN and CDR2 SYDVKM. CDR3 bases: TGTGCCAGCAGGGACTGGACAGGGGTAGACTATGGCTACACCTTC. The encoded protein is CASRDWTGVDYGYTF.